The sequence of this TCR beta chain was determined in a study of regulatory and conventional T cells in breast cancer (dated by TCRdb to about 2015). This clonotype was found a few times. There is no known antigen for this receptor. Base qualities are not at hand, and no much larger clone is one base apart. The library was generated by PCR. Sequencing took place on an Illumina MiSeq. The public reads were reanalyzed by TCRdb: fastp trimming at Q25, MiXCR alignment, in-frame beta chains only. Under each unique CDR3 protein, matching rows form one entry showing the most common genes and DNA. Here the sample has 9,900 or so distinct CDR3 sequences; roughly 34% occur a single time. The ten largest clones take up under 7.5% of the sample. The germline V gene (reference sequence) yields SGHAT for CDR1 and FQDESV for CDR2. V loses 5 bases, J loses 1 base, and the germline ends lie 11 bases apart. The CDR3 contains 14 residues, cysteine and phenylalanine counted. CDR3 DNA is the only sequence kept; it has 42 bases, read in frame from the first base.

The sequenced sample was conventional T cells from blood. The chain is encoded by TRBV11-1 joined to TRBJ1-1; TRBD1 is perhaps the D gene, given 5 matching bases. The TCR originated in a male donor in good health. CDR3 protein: CASSLLRGNTEAFF. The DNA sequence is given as TGTGCCAGCAGCCTCCTGAGGGGGAACACTGAAGCTTTCTTT.